Listed below are T cell receptor beta chains from one sample, sequenced in a study of control samples from healthy donors and cancer patients. Some clones are missing from TCRdb's copy, which holds only in-frame ones; the method was immunoSEQ multiplex PCR. Among 65,000 to 90,000 clones listed, roughly 93% were seen once. The sample taken for sequencing was blood. The source of these receptors is a woman between 25 and 40 years old in good health. Both conserved end residues are part of each CDR3. D genes are given only for firm matches. Clone size appears in some rows only: once, few, many, or a class for an expanded clone.

CDR3 DNA,CDR3 protein,CDR3 length,clone size,D gene,V gene,J gene
TGTGCCAGTGCGGGGAACGGGAATCAGCCCCAGCATTTT,CASAGNGNQPQHF,13,-,-,TRBV19,TRBJ1-5
TGTGCCAGCAGTTTATGGGACTTACGGGCTGAAGCTTTCTTT,CASSLWDLRAEAFF,14,-,-,TRBV28,TRBJ1-1
TGTGCCAGCAGCTGGAAGGGACAGACCGAGAGTGGCTACACCTTC,CASSWKGQTESGYTF,15,once,TRBD1,TRBV5-4,TRBJ1-2
TGTGCCAGCAGTTGTCCCCGGTCAGCAACTAATGAAAAACTGTTTTTT,CASSCPRSATNEKLFF,16,-,-,TRBV27,TRBJ1-4
TGTGCCAGCTCACTCGACAGGGAGGGGTATGAAAAACTGTTTTTT,CASSLDREGYEKLFF,15,-,TRBD1,TRBV18,TRBJ1-4
TGCGCCAGCAGCTTAGACTCCTACAATGAGCAGTTCTTC,CASSLDSYNEQFF,13,once,-,TRBV5-1,TRBJ2-1
TGTGCCAGCAGCCCCCGCCCAGTTGGGGGTGAAAAACTGTTTTTT,CASSPRPVGGEKLFF,15,-,-,TRBV5-5,TRBJ1-4
TGTGCCAGCAGCGTAGGACAGGCCGGAGATGGCTACACCTTC,CASSVGQAGDGYTF,14,-,-,TRBV9,TRBJ1-2
TGTGCCAGCAGCCGGGAGGGCTTCCGGAACACTGAAGCTTTCTTT,CASSREGFRNTEAFF,15,-,-,TRBV3-1/TRBV3-2,TRBJ1-1
TGTGCCACCAGCATACGACACGGGCAGGCGATTGGGGGCAATCAGCCCCAGCATTTT,CATSIRHGQAIGGNQPQHF,19,-,-,TRBV15,TRBJ1-5
TGTGCCATCAGTGATTCACCTTACAATGAGCAGTTCTTC,CAISDSPYNEQFF,13,-,-,TRBV10-3,TRBJ2-1
TGTGCCTGGAGCCACGGAAGTTATGGCTACACCTTC,CAWSHGSYGYTF,12,-,-,TRBV30,TRBJ1-2
TGTGCCAGCTCACCGCGGACAGGGGTCCATGGCTACACCTTC,CASSPRTGVHGYTF,14,-,TRBD1,TRBV18,TRBJ1-2
TGTGCCAGCATCGGGGGACAGGTGGTTACTGGCTACACCTTC,CASIGGQVVTGYTF,14,-,TRBD1,TRBV2,TRBJ1-2
TGTGCCAGTAAGGGAAGGGGAACCTTCACCGGGGAGCTGTTTTTT,CASKGRGTFTGELFF,15,-,-,TRBV19,TRBJ2-2
TGTGCCAGCAGCTTGTGGGCGCAAACTAATGAAAAACTGTTTTTT,CASSLWAQTNEKLFF,15,-,-,TRBV5-6,TRBJ1-4
TGCGCCAGCAGCCGGGGCGAGATACCCACCTACGAGCAGTACTTC,CASSRGEIPTYEQYF,15,-,-,TRBV5-1,TRBJ2-7
TGTGCCAGTAGTATAGGGGGTCCCTTGAACACTGAAGCTTTCTTT,CASSIGGPLNTEAFF,15,-,-,TRBV19,TRBJ1-1
TGTGCCAGCAGCAAAGGAGGAAGACCGGGACACCGATCTCCTAACTATGGCTACACCTTC,CASSKGGRPGHRSPNYGYTF,20,once,-,TRBV7-9,TRBJ1-2
TGTGCCAGTAGTATAGTCGGGGGCTGGCAGTTCTTC,CASSIVGGWQFF,12,-,-,TRBV19,TRBJ2-1
TGCGCCAGCAGCCTCAATAACCGGGGCGCCACTGAAGCTTTCTTT,CASSLNNRGATEAFF,15,-,-,TRBV5-1,TRBJ1-1
TGTGCCAGCAGCCAAGAGCACACCGGGGAGCTGTTTTTT,CASSQEHTGELFF,13,-,-,TRBV14,TRBJ2-2
TGTGCCAGCAGAAACCCCGGGACAGGAAAATATGGCTACACCTTC,CASRNPGTGKYGYTF,15,-,TRBD1,TRBV6-5,TRBJ1-2
TGTGCCAGCAGCGTAGGTCGGGGATACAATGAGCAGTTCTTC,CASSVGRGYNEQFF,14,-,-,TRBV9,TRBJ2-1
TGCGCCAGCAGCTTGGTTGATGAGCAGTTCTTC,CASSLVDEQFF,11,-,-,TRBV5-1,TRBJ2-1
TGCGCCAGCAGCTCTGGGCCGGGACTAGCGGGGGGGCCGCTATCCGGGGAGCTGTTTTTT,CASSSGPGLAGGPLSGELFF,20,-,TRBD2,TRBV5-1,TRBJ2-2
TGCGCCAGCAGCAAACAGGGGCAGGGGGCCAACACTGAAGCTTTCTTT,CASSKQGQGANTEAFF,16,-,TRBD1,TRBV5-1,TRBJ1-1
TGTGCCACCAGTGAACAGGGGAACTATGGCTACACCTTC,CATSEQGNYGYTF,13,-,TRBD1,TRBV24-1,TRBJ1-2
TGTGCCAGCTCGCCGATGACAGGGGGCGGCTATGGCTACACCTTC,CASSPMTGGGYGYTF,15,-,TRBD1,TRBV18,TRBJ1-2
TGTGCCAGCAGTCCCAGCGAGTTCTTC,CASSPSEFF,9,-,-,TRBV28,TRBJ1-2
TGTGCCAGCAGTGTAGGATCGAGGGACACTGAAGCTTTCTTT,CASSVGSRDTEAFF,14,-,-,TRBV9,TRBJ1-1
TGTGCCAGCAGGCACTTGAGCGGGGGAACCTACGAGCAGTACTTC,CASRHLSGGTYEQYF,15,once,TRBD2,TRBV28,TRBJ2-7
TGTGCCAGCAGCTCCCACCGGCCAGTGAACACTGAAGCTTTCTTT,CASSSHRPVNTEAFF,15,-,-,TRBV11-1,TRBJ1-1
TGTGCCAGCAACTCAAGGGCGGTCCAAGAGACCCAGTACTTC,CASNSRAVQETQYF,14,-,-,TRBV6-5,TRBJ2-5
TGTGCCAGCAGCCAAGGGGGGACCTACTCTGGAAACACCATATATTTT,CASSQGGTYSGNTIYF,16,-,-,TRBV14,TRBJ1-3
TGTGCCAGCAGTTTTGACTACCTCACAGATACGCAGTATTTT,CASSFDYLTDTQYF,14,-,-,TRBV28,TRBJ2-3
TGTGCCTGGAGTTACGCGCCATACACTGAAGCTTTCTTT,CAWSYAPYTEAFF,13,once,-,TRBV30,TRBJ1-1
TGTGCCAGCAGCCGTGGGACAGGGGACTACAATGAGCAGTTCTTC,CASSRGTGDYNEQFF,15,few,TRBD1,TRBV3-1/TRBV3-2,TRBJ2-1
TGCGCCAGCAGCCAGGGAGGGGGCCCCCTGATTTTT,CASSQGGGPLIF,12,-,TRBD1,TRBV4-1,TRBJ1-4
TGTGCCAGCAGTTGGATGGGTGGGAATTCACCCCTCCACTTT,CASSWMGGNSPLHF,14,-,-,TRBV6-5,TRBJ1-6